The 7 T cell receptor beta chains below all came from one sample that was sequenced in a study of T cell responses to AZD1222 COVID-19 vaccine. Assay: immunoSEQ multiplex PCR; the TCRdb copy retains only in-frame clones and omits some. The sample consists of nearly 110,000 clones, under 95% of them appearing once. The specimen comprised peripheral blood, sampled on day 0 of AZD1222 vaccination. The receptors were sampled from an adult in good health.

This sequence joins TRBV5-4 and TRBJ1-4; 9 bases line up with TRBD1. This CDR3 has 17 residues. V lost 0 bases, J lost 2 bases, and 5 bases stayed unmatched. Germline V gives CDR1 SGHNT, CDR2 YYREEE (reference sequence). The CDR3 loop is CASSLAGQGGTNEKLFF. The CDR3 DNA sequence: TGTGCCAGCAGCTTGGCGGGACAGGGAGGGACTAATGAAAAACTGTTTTTT.

The chain couples TRBV11-3 to TRBJ2-1; D may be TRBD1 or TRBD2 (5 bases each). V lost 5 bases and J 13 bases, leaving 18 bases between the germline ends. The V gene's germline CDR1 is SGHNT and CDR2 YENEEA. The CDR3 consists of 13 residues. CDR3 residues: CASSITRLGVQFF. CDR3 sequence (DNA): TGTGCCAGCAGCATAACCAGGTTGGGGGTACAGTTCTTC.

The chain recombines TRBV9 with TRBJ1-1; 8 bases are a match to TRBD1. CDR1 and CDR2 from the germline V gene are SGDLS and YYNGEE. Germline trimming cut 3 bases from V and 11 bases from J; bases unmatched to any gene: 3. There are 11 residues in the CDR3. The CDR3 region is CASSGGQVAFF. The CDR3, as DNA: TGTGCCAGCAGCGGGGGACAGGTTGCTTTCTTT.

The chain combines TRBV24-1 with TRBJ2-7; TRBD2 agrees at 10 bases. CDR3 length equals 14 residues. The trim removed 4 bases at V and 4 bases at J, leaving 3 bases unmatched. Per germline, CDR1 KGHDR and CDR2 SFDVKD. The CDR3 bases are TGTGCCACCAGTGAAGAGCGGGGGGGATACGAGCAGTACTTC. Translating gives CATSEERGGYEQYF.

This chain connects TRBV9 to TRBJ2-7; the D gene is possibly TRBD1 (6 bases). The germline CDR1 and CDR2 sequences are SGDLS and YYNGEE. V lost 0 bases and J lost 2, with 9 bases in between. CDR3 length equals 14 residues. CDR3 sequence (DNA): TGTGCCAGCAGCGTAGAACAGGGAACCTACGAGCAGTACTTC. It yields the protein CASSVEQGTYEQYF.

The chain uses TRBV29-1 and TRBJ1-6, with 10 bases fitting TRBD1. The J segment lost 9 bases and the V segment lost 6 bases, leaving 2 bases of the junction unmatched. The CDR3 sequence is 12 residues long. CDR1 and CDR2 (germline): SQVTM, ANQGSEA. The CDR3 DNA follows: TGCAGCGTGGGACAGGGGAGTTCACCCCTCCACTTT. Translation: CSVGQGSSPLHF.

V gene TRBV5-6 combines with J gene TRBJ1-4; maybe TRBD1 (6 bases). The CDR3 runs 18 residues. Trimming stripped 3 bases from V and 5 bases from J, with 23 bases between. Germline V lookup: CDR1 SGHDT, CDR2 YYEEEE. CDR3: CASSYKQGSTEPNEKLFF. CDR3 coding DNA: TGTGCCAGCAGCTATAAACAGGGTAGTACCGAACCAAATGAAAAACTGTTTTTT.